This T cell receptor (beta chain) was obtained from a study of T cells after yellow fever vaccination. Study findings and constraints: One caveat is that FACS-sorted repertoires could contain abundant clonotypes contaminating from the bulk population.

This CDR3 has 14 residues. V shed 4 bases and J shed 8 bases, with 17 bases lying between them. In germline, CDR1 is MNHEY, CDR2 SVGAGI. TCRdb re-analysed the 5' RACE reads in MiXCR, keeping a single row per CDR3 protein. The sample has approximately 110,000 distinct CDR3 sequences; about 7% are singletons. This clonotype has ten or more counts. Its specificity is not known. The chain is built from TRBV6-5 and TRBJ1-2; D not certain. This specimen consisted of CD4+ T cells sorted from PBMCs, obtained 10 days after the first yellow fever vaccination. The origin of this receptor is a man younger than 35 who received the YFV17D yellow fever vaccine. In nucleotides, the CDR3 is TGTGCCAGCAGTTCCGACTCGCCCACGAGGGGCTACACCTTC. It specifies CASSSDSPTRGYTF.